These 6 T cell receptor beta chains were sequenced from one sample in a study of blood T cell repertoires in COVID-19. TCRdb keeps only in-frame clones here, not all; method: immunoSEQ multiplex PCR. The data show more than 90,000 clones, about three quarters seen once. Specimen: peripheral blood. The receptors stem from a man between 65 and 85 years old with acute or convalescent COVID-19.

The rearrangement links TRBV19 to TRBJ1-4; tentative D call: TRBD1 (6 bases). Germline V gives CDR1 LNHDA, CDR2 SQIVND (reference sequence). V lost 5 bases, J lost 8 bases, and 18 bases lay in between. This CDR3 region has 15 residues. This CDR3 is CASSSRTGKYEKLFF. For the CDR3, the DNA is TGTGCCAGTAGTTCCCGAACAGGGAAGTACGAAAAACTGTTTTTT.

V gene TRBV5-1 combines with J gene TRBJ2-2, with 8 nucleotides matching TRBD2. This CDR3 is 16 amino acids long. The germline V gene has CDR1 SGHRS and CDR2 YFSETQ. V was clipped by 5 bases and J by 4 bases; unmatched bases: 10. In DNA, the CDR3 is TGCGCCAGCAGTCTCCAAGCGGGGGCAGGCACCGGGGAGCTGTTTTTT. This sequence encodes CASSLQAGAGTGELFF.

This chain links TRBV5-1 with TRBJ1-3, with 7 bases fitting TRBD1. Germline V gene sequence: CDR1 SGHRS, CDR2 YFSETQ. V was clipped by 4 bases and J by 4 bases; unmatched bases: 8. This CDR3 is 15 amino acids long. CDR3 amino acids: CASSVQGDFGNTIYF. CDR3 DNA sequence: TGCGCCAGCAGCGTGCAGGGGGATTTCGGAAACACCATATATTTT.

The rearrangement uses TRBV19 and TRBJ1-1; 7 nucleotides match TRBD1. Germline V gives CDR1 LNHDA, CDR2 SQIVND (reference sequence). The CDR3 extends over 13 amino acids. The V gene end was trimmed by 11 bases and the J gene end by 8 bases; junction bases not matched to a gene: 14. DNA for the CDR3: TGTGCCTCACAAGACAGGGCATCAATCGAAGCTTTCTTT. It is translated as CASQDRASIEAFF.

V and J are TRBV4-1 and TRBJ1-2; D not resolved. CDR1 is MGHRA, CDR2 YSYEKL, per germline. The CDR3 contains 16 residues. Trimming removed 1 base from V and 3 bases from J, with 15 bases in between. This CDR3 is CASSQGVGRMDYGYTF. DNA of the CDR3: TGCGCCAGCAGCCAAGGGGTAGGCAGGATGGACTATGGCTACACCTTC.

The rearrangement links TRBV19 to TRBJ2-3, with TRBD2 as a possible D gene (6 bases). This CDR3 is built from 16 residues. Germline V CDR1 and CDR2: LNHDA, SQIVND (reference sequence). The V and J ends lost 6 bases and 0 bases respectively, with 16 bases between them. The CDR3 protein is CASSFGRGTSTDTQYF. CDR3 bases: TGTGCCAGTAGCTTCGGGCGGGGAACGAGCACAGATACGCAGTATTTT.